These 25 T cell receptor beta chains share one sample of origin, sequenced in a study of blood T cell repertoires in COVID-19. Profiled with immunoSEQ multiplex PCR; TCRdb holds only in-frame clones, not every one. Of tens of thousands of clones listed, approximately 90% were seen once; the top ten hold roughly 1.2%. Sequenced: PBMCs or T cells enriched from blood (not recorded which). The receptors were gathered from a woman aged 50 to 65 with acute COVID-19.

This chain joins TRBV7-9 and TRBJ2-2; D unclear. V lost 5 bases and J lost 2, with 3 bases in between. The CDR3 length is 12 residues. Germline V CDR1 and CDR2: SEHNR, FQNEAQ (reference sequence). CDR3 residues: CASSPNTGELFF. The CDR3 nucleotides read TGTGCCAGCAGCCCAAACACCGGGGAGCTGTTTTTT.

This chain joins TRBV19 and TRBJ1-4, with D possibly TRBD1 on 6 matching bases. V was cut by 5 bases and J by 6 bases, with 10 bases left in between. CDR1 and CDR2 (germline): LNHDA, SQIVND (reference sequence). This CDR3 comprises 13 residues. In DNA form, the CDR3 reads TGTGCCAGTAGTCAACAGGGTTATGAAAAACTGTTTTTT. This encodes CASSQQGYEKLFF.

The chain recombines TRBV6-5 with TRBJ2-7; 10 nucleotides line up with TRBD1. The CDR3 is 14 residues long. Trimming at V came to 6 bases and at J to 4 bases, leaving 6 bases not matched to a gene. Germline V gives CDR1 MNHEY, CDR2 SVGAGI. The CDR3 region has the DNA TGTGCCAGCAGCACGACAGGGGGCATGTACGAGCAGTACTTC. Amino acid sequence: CASSTTGGMYEQYF.

DNA for the CDR3: TGTGCCAGCAGCTACGGGGGGACGGCAGGGCGTCAGCCCCAGCATTTT. The encoded protein is CASSYGGTAGRQPQHF. V and J are TRBV13 and TRBJ1-5; D is perhaps TRBD1 (5 bases). The ends were cut back, 4 bases at V and 6 bases at J, with 19 bases in the middle. This CDR3 comprises 16 residues. In germline, CDR1 is PRHDT, CDR2 FYEKMQ (reference sequence).

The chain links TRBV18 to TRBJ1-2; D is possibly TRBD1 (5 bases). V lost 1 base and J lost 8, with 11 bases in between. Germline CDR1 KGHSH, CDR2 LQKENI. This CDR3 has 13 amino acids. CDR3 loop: CASSPRGPGGYTF. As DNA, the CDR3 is TGTGCCAGCTCACCACGGGGCCCCGGGGGCTACACCTTC.

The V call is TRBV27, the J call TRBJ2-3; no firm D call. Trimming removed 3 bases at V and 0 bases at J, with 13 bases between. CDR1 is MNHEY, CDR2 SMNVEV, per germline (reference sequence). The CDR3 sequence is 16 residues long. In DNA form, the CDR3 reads TGTGCCAGCAGTTTCCGTGGCGGCATTAGCACAGATACGCAGTATTTT. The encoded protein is CASSFRGGISTDTQYF.

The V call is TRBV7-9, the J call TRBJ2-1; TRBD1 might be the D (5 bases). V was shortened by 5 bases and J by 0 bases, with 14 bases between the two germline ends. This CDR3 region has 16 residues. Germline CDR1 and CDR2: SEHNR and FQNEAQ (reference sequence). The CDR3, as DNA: TGTGCCAGCAGCCCCTACAGGCCAAGCTCCTACAATGAGCAGTTCTTC. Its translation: CASSPYRPSSYNEQFF.

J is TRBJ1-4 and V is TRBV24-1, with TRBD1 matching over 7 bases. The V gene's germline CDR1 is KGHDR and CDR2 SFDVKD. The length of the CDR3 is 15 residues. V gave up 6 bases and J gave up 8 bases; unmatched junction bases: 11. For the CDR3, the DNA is TGTGCCACCAGTCGACGGGAGCAGGGGGTAGAAAAACTGTTTTTT. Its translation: CATSRREQGVEKLFF.

As DNA, the CDR3 is TGTGCCAGCAGCTCAGGGATGCGAAGGGGTGGCACTGAAGCTTTCTTT. It yields the protein CASSSGMRRGGTEAFF. V usage is TRBV3-1 (or the pseudogene TRBV3-2) and J usage is TRBJ1-1, with D possibly matching TRBD1 (5 bases). The germline gives CDR1 LGHDT, CDR2 YNNKEL (reference sequence). Trimming left V 5 bases short and J 4 bases short, with 20 bases between. The CDR3 is 16 amino acids.

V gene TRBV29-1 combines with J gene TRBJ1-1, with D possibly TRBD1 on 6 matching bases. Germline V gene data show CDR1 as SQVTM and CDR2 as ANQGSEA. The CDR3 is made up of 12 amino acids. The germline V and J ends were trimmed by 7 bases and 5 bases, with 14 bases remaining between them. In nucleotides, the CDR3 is TGCAGCGGGGGGGCACGGGAGACTGAAGCTTTCTTT. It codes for CSGGARETEAFF.

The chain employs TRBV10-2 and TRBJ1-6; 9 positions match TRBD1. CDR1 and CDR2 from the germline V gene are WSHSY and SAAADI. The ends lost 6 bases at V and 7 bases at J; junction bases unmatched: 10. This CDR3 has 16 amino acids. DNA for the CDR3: TGCGCCAGCAGCCCCGTGACAGGGGGTGGAAATTCACCCCTCCACTTT. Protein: CASSPVTGGGNSPLHF.

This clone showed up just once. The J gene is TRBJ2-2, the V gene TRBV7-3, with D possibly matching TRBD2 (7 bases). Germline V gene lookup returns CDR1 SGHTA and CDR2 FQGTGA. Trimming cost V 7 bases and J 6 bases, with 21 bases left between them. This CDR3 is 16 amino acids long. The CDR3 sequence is CASKAGPGGAPGELFF. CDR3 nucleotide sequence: TGTGCCAGCAAGGCCGGGCCGGGGGGCGCGCCCGGGGAGCTGTTTTTT.

CDR3 DNA: TGTGCCAGCAGTTTGAAAGGACAGGGGCCTTATGGCTACACCTTC. Residues: CASSLKGQGPYGYTF. The chain uses TRBV27 and TRBJ1-2; 9 nucleotides match TRBD1. This CDR3 spans 15 amino acids. CDR1 is MNHEY, CDR2 SMNVEV, per germline (reference sequence). V dropped 3 bases and J dropped 5; count of bases not matched to a gene: 7.

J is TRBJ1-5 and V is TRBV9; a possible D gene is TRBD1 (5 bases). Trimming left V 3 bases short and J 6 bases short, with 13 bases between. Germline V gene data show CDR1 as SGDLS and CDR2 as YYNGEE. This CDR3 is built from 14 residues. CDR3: CASSAGGVGQPQHF. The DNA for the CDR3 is TGTGCCAGCAGCGCCGGAGGGGTGGGTCAGCCCCAGCATTTT. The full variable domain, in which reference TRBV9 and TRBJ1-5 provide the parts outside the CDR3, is DSGVTQTPKHLITATGQRVTLRCSPRSGDLSVYWYQQSLDQGLQFLIQYYNGEERAKGNILERFSAQQFPDLHSELNLSSLELGDSALYFCASSAGGVGQPQHFGDGTRLSIL.

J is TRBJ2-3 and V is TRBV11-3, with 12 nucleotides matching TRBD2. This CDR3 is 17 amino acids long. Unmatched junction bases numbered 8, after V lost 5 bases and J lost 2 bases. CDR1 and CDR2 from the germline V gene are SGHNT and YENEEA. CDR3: CASSPRTSGTPTDTQYF. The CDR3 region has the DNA TGTGCCAGCAGCCCAAGGACTAGCGGGACCCCCACAGATACGCAGTATTTT.

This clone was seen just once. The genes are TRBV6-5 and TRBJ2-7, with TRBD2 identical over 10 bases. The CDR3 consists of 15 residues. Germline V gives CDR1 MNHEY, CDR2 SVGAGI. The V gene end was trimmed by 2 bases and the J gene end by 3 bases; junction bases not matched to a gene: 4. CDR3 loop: CASSYGTSGNYEQYF. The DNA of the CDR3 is TGTGCCAGCAGTTACGGAACTAGCGGGAACTACGAGCAGTACTTC.

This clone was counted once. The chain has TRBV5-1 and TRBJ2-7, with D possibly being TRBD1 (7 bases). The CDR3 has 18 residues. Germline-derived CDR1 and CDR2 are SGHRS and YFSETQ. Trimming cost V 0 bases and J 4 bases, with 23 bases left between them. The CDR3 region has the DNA TGCGCCAGCAGCTTGGGGTGGGGGGCTTCCGGGACAGCTTACGAGCAGTACTTC. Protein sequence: CASSLGWGASGTAYEQYF.

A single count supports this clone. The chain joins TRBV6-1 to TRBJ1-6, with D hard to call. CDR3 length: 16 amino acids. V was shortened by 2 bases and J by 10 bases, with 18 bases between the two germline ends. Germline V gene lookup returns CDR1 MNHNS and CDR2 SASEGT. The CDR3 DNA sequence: TGTGCCAGCAGTGAAATTGGTCGGTTAATAAAGTCACCCCTCCACTTT. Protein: CASSEIGRLIKSPLHF.

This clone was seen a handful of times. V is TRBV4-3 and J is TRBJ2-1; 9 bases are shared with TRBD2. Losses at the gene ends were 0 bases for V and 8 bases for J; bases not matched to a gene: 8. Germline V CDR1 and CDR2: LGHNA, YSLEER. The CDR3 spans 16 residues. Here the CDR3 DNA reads TGCGCCAGCAGCCAAGATTTTATGGCGGGAGGGGATGAGCAGTTCTTC. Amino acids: CASSQDFMAGGDEQFF.

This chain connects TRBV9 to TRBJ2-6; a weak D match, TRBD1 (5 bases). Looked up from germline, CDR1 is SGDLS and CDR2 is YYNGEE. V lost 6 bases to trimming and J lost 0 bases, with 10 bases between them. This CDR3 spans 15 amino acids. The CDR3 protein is CASNRQNSGANVLTF. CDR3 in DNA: TGTGCCAGCAACCGACAGAACTCTGGGGCCAACGTCCTGACTTTC.

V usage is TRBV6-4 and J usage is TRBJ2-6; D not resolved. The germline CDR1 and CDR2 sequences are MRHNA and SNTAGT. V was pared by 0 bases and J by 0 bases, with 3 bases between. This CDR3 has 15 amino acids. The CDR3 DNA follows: TGTGCCAGCAGTGACTCGCGCTCTGGGGCCAACGTCCTGACTTTC. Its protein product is CASSDSRSGANVLTF.

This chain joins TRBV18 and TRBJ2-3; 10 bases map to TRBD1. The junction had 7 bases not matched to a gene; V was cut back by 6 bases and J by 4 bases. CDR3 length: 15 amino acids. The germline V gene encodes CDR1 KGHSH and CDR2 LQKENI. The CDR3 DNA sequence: TGTGCCAGCTCCCCCGGGACAGGGGTCGCAGATACGCAGTATTTT. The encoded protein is CASSPGTGVADTQYF. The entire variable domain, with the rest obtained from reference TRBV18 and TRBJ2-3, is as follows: NAGVMQNPRHLVRRRGQEARLRCSPMKGHSHVYWYRQLPEEGLKFMVYLQKENIIDESGMPKERFSAEFPKEGPSILRIQQVVRGDSAAYFCASSPGTGVADTQYFGPGTRLTVL.

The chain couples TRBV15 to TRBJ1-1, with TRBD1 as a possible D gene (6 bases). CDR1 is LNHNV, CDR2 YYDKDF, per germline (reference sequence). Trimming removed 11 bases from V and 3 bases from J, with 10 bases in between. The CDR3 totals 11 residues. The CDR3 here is CAAEGDTEAFF. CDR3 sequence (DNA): TGTGCCGCCGAGGGGGACACTGAAGCTTTCTTT.

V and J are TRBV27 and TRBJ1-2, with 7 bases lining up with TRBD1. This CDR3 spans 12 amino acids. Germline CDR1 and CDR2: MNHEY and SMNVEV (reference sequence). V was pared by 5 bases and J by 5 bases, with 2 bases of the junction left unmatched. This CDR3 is CASSDRAYGYTF. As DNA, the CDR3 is TGTGCCAGCAGTGACAGGGCATATGGCTACACCTTC.

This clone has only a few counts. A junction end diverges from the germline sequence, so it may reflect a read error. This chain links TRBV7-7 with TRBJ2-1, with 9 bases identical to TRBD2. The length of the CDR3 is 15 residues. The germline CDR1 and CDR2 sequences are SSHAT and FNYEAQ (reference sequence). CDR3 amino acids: CASSLGTSPWEEQFF. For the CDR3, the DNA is TGTGCTAGCAGCTTAGGGACTAGCCCTTGGGAGGAGCAGTTCTTC.